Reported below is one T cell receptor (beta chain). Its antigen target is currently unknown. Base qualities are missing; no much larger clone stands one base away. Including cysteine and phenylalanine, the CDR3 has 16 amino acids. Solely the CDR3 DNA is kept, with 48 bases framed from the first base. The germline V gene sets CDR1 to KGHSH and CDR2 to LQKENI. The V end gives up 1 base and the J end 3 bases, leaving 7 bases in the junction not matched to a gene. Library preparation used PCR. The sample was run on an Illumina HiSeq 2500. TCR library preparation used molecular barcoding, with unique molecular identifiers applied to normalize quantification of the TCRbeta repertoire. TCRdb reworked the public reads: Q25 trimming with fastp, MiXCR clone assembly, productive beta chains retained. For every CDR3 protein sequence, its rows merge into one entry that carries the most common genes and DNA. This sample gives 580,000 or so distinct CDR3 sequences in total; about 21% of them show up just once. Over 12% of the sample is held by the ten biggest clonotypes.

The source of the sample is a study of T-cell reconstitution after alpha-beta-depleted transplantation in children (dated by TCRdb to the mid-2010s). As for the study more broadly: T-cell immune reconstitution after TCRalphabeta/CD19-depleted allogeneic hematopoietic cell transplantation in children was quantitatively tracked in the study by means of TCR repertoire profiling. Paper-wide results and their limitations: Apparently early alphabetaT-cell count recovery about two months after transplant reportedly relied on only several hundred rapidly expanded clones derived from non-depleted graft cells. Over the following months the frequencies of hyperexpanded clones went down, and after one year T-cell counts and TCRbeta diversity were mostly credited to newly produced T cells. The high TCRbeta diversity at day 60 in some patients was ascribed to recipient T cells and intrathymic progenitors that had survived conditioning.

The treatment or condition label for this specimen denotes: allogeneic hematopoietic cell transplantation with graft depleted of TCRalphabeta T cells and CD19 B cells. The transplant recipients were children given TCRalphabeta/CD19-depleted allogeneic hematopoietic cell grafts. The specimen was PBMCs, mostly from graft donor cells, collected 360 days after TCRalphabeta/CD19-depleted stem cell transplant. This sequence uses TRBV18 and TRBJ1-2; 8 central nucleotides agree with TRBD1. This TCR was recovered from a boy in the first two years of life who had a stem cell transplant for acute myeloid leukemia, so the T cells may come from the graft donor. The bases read TGTGCCAGCTCACCACGTGGACAGGGTGTTCACTATGGCTACACCTTC. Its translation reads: CASSPRGQGVHYGYTF.